This is a list of T cell receptor beta chains from one sample in a study of T-cell memory formation after mild COVID-19. TCRdb reprocessed the 5' RACE reads with MiXCR, giving one entry per CDR3 protein. This repertoire shows about 620,000 distinct CDR3 sequences, about a sixth found once; its top ten account for about 12%. Sequenced material: PBMCs or a T cell subset sorted from them (not recorded which). Receptors were obtained from an adult woman who had mild COVID-19 (a few samples of this study predate the infection). Cell type and time point are not known. Each CDR3 is given with its conserved first and last residue. The order of the fields is V gene, J gene, D gene, clone size, CDR3 DNA, CDR3 protein. D genes are given only for firm matches. Not all rows give a size; the values are once, few, many and, for expanded clones, a class.

TRBV7-9,TRBJ2-1,NA,few,TGTGCCAGCAGCTTATTTACAGATTACAATGAGCAGTTCTTC,CASSLFTDYNEQFF
TRBV24-1,TRBJ2-2,NA,NA,TGTGCCACCAGGAAGAACACCGGGGAGCTGTTTTTT,CATRKNTGELFF
TRBV11-2,TRBJ2-7,TRBD2,few,TGTGCCAGCAGCCCATGGGGCGGGGGGACCTACGAGCAGTACTTC,CASSPWGGGTYEQYF
TRBV6-5,TRBJ2-7,TRBD2,NA,TGTGCCAGCAGTTACTCGATTGCTGCGGGAGGGCCTGACGAGCAGTACTTC,CASSYSIAAGGPDEQYF
TRBV4-1,TRBJ1-2,NA,NA,TGCGCCAGCAGCCAAGATATTCTAAGGCTAGAGGGGTCGGGTGGCTACACCTTC,CASSQDILRLEGSGGYTF
TRBV5-5,TRBJ2-4,NA,NA,TGTGCCAGCAGCCAAATAATCTCGGCTCGGAACATTCAGTACTTC,CASSQIISARNIQYF
TRBV12-3/TRBV12-4,TRBJ1-1,TRBD1,NA,TGTGCCAGCAGGGCGACAGGGGCCACTGAAGCTTTCTTT,CASRATGATEAFF
TRBV29-1,TRBJ1-1,NA,NA,TGCAGCGTTGAGAGGCGGCAGAACACTGAAGCTTTCTTT,CSVERRQNTEAFF
TRBV11-3,TRBJ2-1,NA,NA,TGTGCCAGCAGCGATGGACAGAGACTTCACAATGAGCAGTTCTTC,CASSDGQRLHNEQFF
TRBV20-1,TRBJ2-3,TRBD2,NA,TGCAGTGCTAGAGATGGAGTAGCGGGACTCACAGATACGCAGTATTTT,CSARDGVAGLTDTQYF
TRBV6-5,TRBJ2-3,NA,many,TGTGCCAGCAGTTACGTAGGACACAGTGGAGATACGCAGTATTTT,CASSYVGHSGDTQYF
TRBV7-2,TRBJ2-1,NA,few,TGTGCCAGCAGCTTATATCAGGTGAGGGTGGACAGTCACAATGAGCAGTTCTTC,CASSLYQVRVDSHNEQFF
TRBV3-1,TRBJ2-1,TRBD2,NA,TGTGCCAGCAGCATCCAGACTAGCGGGTTTTACAATGAGCAGTTCTTC,CASSIQTSGFYNEQFF
TRBV7-8,TRBJ1-1,TRBD1,few,TGTGCCAGCAGCTCCCGGGACAGGGGTATTCGGGACACTGAAGCTTTCTTT,CASSSRDRGIRDTEAFF
TRBV7-9,TRBJ2-7,TRBD1,NA,TGTGCCAGCAGCCCAGCCGGACAGGGGAATTCCAACGAGCAGTACTTC,CASSPAGQGNSNEQYF
TRBV27,TRBJ2-5,NA,many,TGTGCCAGCAGTGGGACTCGAAACCGTGAGACCCAGTACTTC,CASSGTRNRETQYF
TRBV10-3,TRBJ2-5,TRBD2,few,TGTGCCATTGGACTAGTTGGAGAGACCCAGTACTTC,CAIGLVGETQYF
TRBV7-6,TRBJ2-7,NA,NA,TGTGCCAGCAGCTTAGAAGGGCTATTCTACGAGCAGTACTTC,CASSLEGLFYEQYF
TRBV7-2,TRBJ2-5,NA,NA,TGTGCCAGCAGCTTAGACCTCTTTGGAGAGACCCAGTACTTC,CASSLDLFGETQYF
TRBV9,TRBJ2-2,TRBD1,NA,TGTGCCAGCAGCCCAAGGACAGGGAGCGGCACCGGGGAGCTGTTTTTT,CASSPRTGSGTGELFF
TRBV24-1,TRBJ2-1,NA,few,TGTGCCACCAGTGGTAGCGTACGATCCTACAATGAGCAGTTCTTC,CATSGSVRSYNEQFF
TRBV5-4,TRBJ1-2,NA,few,TGTGCCAGCAGCTTGGCGGGGGCGGACGGCTACACCTTC,CASSLAGADGYTF
TRBV5-1,TRBJ2-1,NA,NA,TGCGCCAGCAGCTCGGGCCGGGACACAATCCTACCCTACAATGAGCAGTTCTTC,CASSSGRDTILPYNEQFF
TRBV29-1,TRBJ2-1,TRBD2,few,TGCAGCGCCCAAGGGGAACTAGCGGGCAGCTCCTACAATGAGCAGTTCTTC,CSAQGELAGSSYNEQFF
TRBV30,TRBJ2-7,TRBD1,NA,TGTGCCTGGAGCCTGGGACAGTGGGCCTACGAGCAGTACTTC,CAWSLGQWAYEQYF
TRBV6-5,TRBJ1-1,NA,once,TGTGCCAGCGGCCTAAGACAGAGAACTTTCTTT,CASGLRQRTFF
TRBV5-6,TRBJ2-7,NA,few,TGTGCCAGCAGCTTTCTTGGCGCCTACGAGCAGTACTTC,CASSFLGAYEQYF
TRBV12-3/TRBV12-4,TRBJ2-7,NA,NA,TGTGCCAGCAGGGGGGACTTCTACGAGCAGTACTTC,CASRGDFYEQYF
TRBV5-6,TRBJ1-5,NA,NA,TGTGCCAGCAGCCAACGGGGGGCCAGCAATCAGCCCCAGCATTTT,CASSQRGASNQPQHF
TRBV6-2/TRBV6-3,TRBJ2-1,NA,few,TGTGCCAGCAGTCCTAGAGGGGCTGGGCCTTACAATGAGCAGTTCTTC,CASSPRGAGPYNEQFF
TRBV15,TRBJ2-2,NA,NA,TGTGCCACCAGCACCGACGGGGAGCTGTTTTTT,CATSTDGELFF
TRBV15,TRBJ1-1,NA,few,TGTGCCACCAGCAGAGAAGGAAGTATCACTGAAGCTTTCTTT,CATSREGSITEAFF
TRBV29-1,TRBJ2-7,NA,many,TGCAGCGTTGAGACAGCCTCCTACGAGCAGTACTTC,CSVETASYEQYF
TRBV20-1,TRBJ1-4,NA,few,TGCAGTGCCGGGATCACTAATGAAAAACTGTTTTTT,CSAGITNEKLFF
TRBV24-1,TRBJ2-1,TRBD2,NA,TGTGCCGTCGGGAGGACCTACAATGAGCAGTTCTTC,CAVGRTYNEQFF
TRBV20-1,TRBJ2-5,NA,few,TGCAGTGCTAATCGTTTGGGGGCGGTGGAGACCCAGTACTTC,CSANRLGAVETQYF
TRBV30,TRBJ1-2,NA,NA,TGTGCCTGGCGCTCAGGCGGCTATGGCTACACCTTC,CAWRSGGYGYTF